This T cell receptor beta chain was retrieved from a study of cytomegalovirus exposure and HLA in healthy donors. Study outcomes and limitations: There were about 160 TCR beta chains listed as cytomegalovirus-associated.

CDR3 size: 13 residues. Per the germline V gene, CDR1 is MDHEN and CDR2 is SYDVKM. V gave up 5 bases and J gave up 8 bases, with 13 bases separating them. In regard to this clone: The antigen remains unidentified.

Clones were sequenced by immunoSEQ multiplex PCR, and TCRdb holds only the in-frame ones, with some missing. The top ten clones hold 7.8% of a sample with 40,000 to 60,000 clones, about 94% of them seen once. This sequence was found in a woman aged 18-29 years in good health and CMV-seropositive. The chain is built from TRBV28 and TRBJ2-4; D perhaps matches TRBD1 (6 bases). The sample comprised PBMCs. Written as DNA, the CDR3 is TGTGCCAGCAGTCAGGGGCGGGTGGACATTCAGTACTTC. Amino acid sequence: CASSQGRVDIQYF.